This T cell receptor beta chain was identified in a study of blood T cell repertoires in COVID-19. For the study at large: The analysed material was cDNA or gDNA that came from T cells, B-cell-depleted T cells, or PBMCs.

Study processing details: Estimates of nucleated cell counts were drawn from the amplification of reference gene primers. Method: immunoSEQ multiplex PCR; TCRdb's copy keeps in-frame clones and lacks some. The V and J calls and clone size come from that table; D and trimming were worked out from the DNA. The sample lists 350,000 to 400,000 clones, around 90% occurring once. Cohort 3 donors were reported recovered after two negative PCRs, clearance, or symptom resolution. The source of this sequence is a woman aged 18-35 years who had recovered from COVID-19. Sequencing input: PBMCs or T cells enriched from blood (not recorded which).

CDR3 residues: CASSLEDRVDEQYF. The CDR3 DNA reads TGCGCCAGCAGCTTGGAGGACAGAGTGGACGAGCAGTACTTC. The rearrangement uses TRBV5-1 and TRBJ2-7, with D tentatively TRBD1 (6 bases). Germline CDR1 is SGHRS and CDR2 is YFSETQ. With 0 bases removed from V and 5 bases from J, the gap between germline ends came to 12 bases. The CDR3 has 14 residues.